These 15 T cell receptor beta chains came from one sample sequenced in a study of blood T cells in healthy people across ages. A second roughly 6 to 11 cycle PCR used barcoded and J-beta primers. TCRdb redid the calling of the 5' RACE reads with MiXCR, one entry per CDR3 protein. The sample holds approximately 900,000 distinct CDR3 sequences; about 27% are singletons and the top ten take 10%. The same data also contributed to another study, on T cells of mothers and their children.

The source material was blood. The receptor set was obtained from a woman aged 35 to 49 in good health.

The V gene is TRBV12-3 or TRBV12-4, the J gene TRBJ1-1; tentatively, D is TRBD1 (5 bases). Trimming stripped 8 bases from V and 2 bases from J, with 15 bases between. The CDR3 length is 14 residues. Written as DNA, the CDR3 is TGTGCCAGCGGACAAGGACGCAGAAACACTGAAGCTTTCTTT. Its protein is CASGQGRRNTEAFF.

The sample holds a few counts of this clonotype. CDR3 sequence: CATKSGGLGTEAFF. The CDR3 DNA reads TGTGCCACCAAGTCGGGGGGACTTGGCACTGAAGCTTTCTTT. The chain carries TRBV27 and TRBJ1-1; D may be TRBD1 (5 bases). CDR1 and CDR2 (germline): MNHEY, SMNVEV (reference sequence). The CDR3 is 14 residues long. Trimming left V 10 bases short and J 4 bases short, with 19 bases between.

The rearrangement uses TRBV28 and TRBJ2-6, with TRBD1 matching 7 bases. Germline CDR1 reads MDHEN; CDR2 reads SYDVKM. V dropped 5 bases and J dropped 4; count of bases not matched to a gene: 2. The CDR3 consists of 14 residues. CDR3 sequence reads: CASSTGVGANVLTF. Written as DNA, the CDR3 is TGTGCCAGCAGTACAGGGGTCGGGGCCAACGTCCTGACTTTC. Using reference TRBV28 and TRBJ2-6 for the parts outside the CDR3, the full variable domain is DVKVTQSSRYLVKRTGEKVFLECVQDMDHENMFWYRQDPGLGLRLIYFSYDVKMKEKGDIPEGYSVSREKKERFSLILESASTNQTSMYLCASSTGVGANVLTFGAGSRLTVL.

CDR3 sequence (DNA): TGTGCCAGCACCCCTCCCCGGACAGTCGGTTCACCCCTCCACTTT. It encodes CASTPPRTVGSPLHF. V is TRBV28 and J is TRBJ1-6; D possibly corresponds to TRBD1 (6 bases). Germline V gives CDR1 MDHEN, CDR2 SYDVKM. Trimming removed 7 bases from V and 9 bases from J, with 19 bases in between. The CDR3 runs to 15 residues.

This clonotype was counted at least ten times. This chain connects TRBV7-2 to TRBJ2-7, with D maybe TRBD1 (5 bases). This CDR3 contains 13 residues. The V end lost 3 bases, the J end lost 5 bases, and 11 bases lay between the germline ends. Germline CDR1 reads SGHTA; CDR2 reads FQGNSA. The CDR3 sequence: CASSFQGLDEQYF. CDR3 in DNA: TGTGCCAGCAGCTTTCAGGGTCTAGACGAGCAGTACTTC.

This clonotype was observed a few times. The gene calls are TRBV4-2 and TRBJ2-7, with D perhaps matching TRBD2 (6 bases). The CDR3 sequence is 15 residues long. V dropped 0 bases and J dropped 1 base, with 10 bases sitting between them. Germline V gene data show CDR1 as LGHNA and CDR2 as YNFKEQ. CDR3 sequence (DNA): TGTGCCAGCAGCCAAGATGGCGCGGGGTCCTACGAGCAGTACTTC. It translates to CASSQDGAGSYEQYF.

This clonotype was counted between two and nine times. At one end the junction does not follow the germline gene, possibly because of a read error. The V gene is TRBV4-2, the J gene TRBJ2-3; 7 bases line up with TRBD1. The CDR3 is 16 amino acids. Germline assignment: CDR1 LGHNA and CDR2 YNFKEQ. In DNA, the CDR3 is TGCGCCAGCAGCCAAGATCTAGGGGGCGGCACAGATACGCAGTATTTT. As protein: CASSQDLGGGTDTQYF.

This clonotype was recorded only once. The chain recombines TRBV28 with TRBJ1-2; 9 bases are shared with TRBD1. This CDR3 is built from 15 residues. Germline values: CDR1 MDHEN, CDR2 SYDVKM. V shed 5 bases, J shed 2 bases, and the junction held 6 bases outside the gene matches. CDR3 loop: CASSGRGTGNYGYTF. The CDR3, as DNA: TGTGCCAGCAGTGGCCGCGGGACAGGGAACTATGGCTACACCTTC.

This clonotype appeared a few times. This may stem from a read error, because a much larger clone lies one nucleotide away. This chain links TRBV7-8 with TRBJ1-1; the match to TRBD1 covers 8 bases. J was trimmed by 1 base and V by 9 bases; bases with no gene match: 1. CDR3 length: 12 residues. Germline V gives CDR1 SGHVS, CDR2 FQNEAQ. CDR3 amino acids: CASGQGNTEAFF. DNA of the CDR3: TGTGCCAGTGGACAGGGGAACACTGAAGCTTTCTTT. Full variable domain (rest looked up from reference TRBV7-8 and TRBJ1-1): GAGVSQSPRYKVAKRGQDVALRCDPISGHVSLFWYQQALGQGPEFLTYFQNEAQLDKSGLPSDRFFAERPEGSVSTLKIQRTQQEDSAVYLCASGQGNTEAFFGQGTRLTVV.

The J gene is TRBJ1-2, the V gene TRBV4-3; D may be TRBD1 (5 bases). V lost 0 bases and J 8 bases, leaving 13 bases between the germline ends. CDR1 LGHNA and CDR2 YSLEER come from the germline V gene. CDR3 size: 14 residues. This CDR3 reads CASSQDRGTDGYTF. CDR3 sequence (DNA): TGCGCCAGCAGCCAAGATCGGGGGACGGACGGCTACACCTTC.

J is TRBJ2-1 and V is TRBV4-2; the match to TRBD2 covers 8 bases. This CDR3 spans 17 amino acids. Germline V gene data show CDR1 as LGHNA and CDR2 as YNFKEQ. V was clipped by 3 bases and J by 5 bases; unmatched bases: 12. The CDR3, as DNA: TGTGCCAGCAGCCAGGCCCGTGGCGGGAGGAAAAACAATGAGCAGTTCTTC. This translates into CASSQARGGRKNNEQFF.

This clonotype was picked up a small number of times. The chain joins TRBV13 to TRBJ1-1; 7 bases agree with TRBD1. V gave up 4 bases and J gave up 0 bases; unmatched junction bases: 5. The length of the CDR3 is 15 residues. Germline V CDR1 and CDR2: PRHDT, FYEKMQ (reference sequence). CDR3 protein: CASSSTGPMNTEAFF. DNA for the CDR3: TGTGCCAGCAGCTCGACAGGGCCCATGAACACTGAAGCTTTCTTT.

To note about this clonotype: One end of the junction is discordant with germline, which a read error may explain. The chain recombines TRBV28 with TRBJ1-2, with a weak D call TRBD1 (5 bases). Germline CDR1 reads MDHEN; CDR2 reads SYDVKM. This CDR3 is 13 amino acids long. CDR3 protein: CACSFAGTYGYTF. DNA for the CDR3: TGTGCCTGCAGTTTCGCCGGGACCTATGGCTACACCTTC.

This clonotype turned up a few times. The chain recombines TRBV20-1 with TRBJ1-5; D perhaps matches TRBD1 (5 bases). V was cut by 3 bases and J by 1 base, with 13 bases left in between. Germline V gives CDR1 DFQATT, CDR2 SNEGSKA (reference sequence). The CDR3 covers 15 residues. The CDR3 bases are TGCAGTGCTAGCGTTTTCAGGGACAGCAATCAGCCCCAGCATTTT. This gives the protein CSASVFRDSNQPQHF.

The V and J genes are TRBV7-9 and TRBJ2-4, with TRBD2 as a possible D gene (5 bases). CDR1 is SEHNR and CDR2 is FQNEAQ in the germline V gene (reference sequence). This CDR3 comprises 16 residues. Deletions cut 4 bases from V and 1 base from J, with 14 bases between. The CDR3 DNA reads TGTGCCAGCAGCTCAGCCCTAATAGCGGCCAAAAACATTCAGTACTTC. Protein sequence: CASSSALIAAKNIQYF.